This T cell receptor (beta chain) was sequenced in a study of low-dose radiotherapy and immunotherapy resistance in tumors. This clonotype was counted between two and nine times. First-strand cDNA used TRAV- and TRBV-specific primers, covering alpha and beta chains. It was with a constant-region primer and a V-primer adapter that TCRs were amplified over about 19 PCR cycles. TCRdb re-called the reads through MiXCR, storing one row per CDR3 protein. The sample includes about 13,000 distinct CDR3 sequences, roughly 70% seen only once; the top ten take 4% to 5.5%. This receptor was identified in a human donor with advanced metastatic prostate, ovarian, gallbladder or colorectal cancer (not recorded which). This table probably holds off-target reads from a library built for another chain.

In DNA form, the CDR3 reads TGCAGTGCTAGAGGGGGAGGGCGGGACCAATACGAGCAGTACTTC. It codes for CSARGGGRDQYEQYF. The chain employs TRBV20-1 and TRBJ2-7; TRBD2 matches 7 bases. Germline CDR1 DFQATT, CDR2 SNEGSKA (reference sequence). The length of the CDR3 is 15 residues. The ends lost 1 base at V and 4 bases at J; junction bases unmatched: 10.